The subject of this entry is one T cell receptor (beta chain). Its antigen is not identified. The sample is drawn from a study of cytomegalovirus exposure and HLA in healthy donors. Study in general: From HLA-typed donors, an early data release held about 85 million unique TCRs. Overall study results and limits: A missense DCLRE1C variant was associated with V- and J-gene trimming of TCR beta chains in a later analysis, and an independent cohort replicated the association. Later work showed greater clonal expansion in HLA-associated TCR beta chains than in equally common others.

A multiplex PCR was run with 60 Vbeta primers and 13 Jbeta primers. Clones were read by immunoSEQ multiplex PCR, and TCRdb kept only the in-frame ones, dropping some. The table lists tens of thousands of clones, over 60% of them singletons. The length of the CDR3 is 12 residues. With 0 bases removed from V and 3 bases from J, the gap between germline ends came to 3 bases. Germline loops: CDR1 LGHNA, CDR2 YNFKEQ. Healthy donors of bone marrow made up the group. This TCR was recovered from a woman in her thirties or forties in good health and CMV-seropositive. The J gene is TRBJ2-7, the V gene TRBV4-2; no reliable D call. Sample: PBMCs. CDR3 sequence (DNA): TGTGCCAGCAGCCAAGATAGCTACGAGCAGTACTTC. As protein: CASSQDSYEQYF.